Listed below are T cell receptor beta chains from one sample, sequenced in a study of shared T cell receptors in the human thymus. Sequenced by immunoSEQ multiplex PCR; TCRdb stores in-frame clones only, minus some. This table holds roughly 660,000 clones, 88% found once. The same sample was also studied in work on human thymus T cells.

The sequenced sample was thymocytes. These TCRs come from a boy less than two years old with a congenital heart defect. Both conserved end residues are part of each CDR3. The D gene is left open where the match is weak. Only part of the rows carry a size: once, few, many, or a class if the clone is expanded.

v_gene	j_gene	abundance	d_gene	CDR3nt	CDR3aa
TRBV11-2	TRBJ2-7	NA	TRBD2	TGTGCCAGCAGTTTTCCGGGGGCTAGCGGGAGCTACGAGCAGTACTTC	CASSFPGASGSYEQYF
TRBV4-3	TRBJ2-1	NA	TRBD2	TGCGCCAGCAGCCAACTAGCGGGAGGTGGAGAGCAGTTCTTC	CASSQLAGGGEQFF
TRBV7-2	TRBJ2-7	NA	TRBD1	TGTGCCAGCAGCCAGGAGGACAGGGTCCACGAGCAGTACTTC	CASSQEDRVHEQYF
TRBV4-3	TRBJ2-1	few	TRBD2	TGCGCCAGCAGCCAAGAGCGGGACTACTACAATGAGCAGTTCTTC	CASSQERDYYNEQFF
TRBV11-1	TRBJ1-2	NA	NA	TGTGCCAGCAGCTTAGGGGGAGAGACAACCTCCTTACCCCCGGATGGCTACACCTTC	CASSLGGETTSLPPDGYTF
TRBV29-1	TRBJ2-3	NA	TRBD2	TGCAGCCCCGGGGGGGGGACAGATACGCAGTATTTT	CSPGGGTDTQYF
TRBV6-6	TRBJ2-3	NA	TRBD1	TGTGCCAGCAGTTACCCGGGACAGGCCCAGACAGATACGCAGTATTTT	CASSYPGQAQTDTQYF
TRBV25-1	TRBJ1-2	once	TRBD1	TGTGCCAGCAGTGGGTGGACAGGGGCCGGAAAGGACTATGGCTACACCTTC	CASSGWTGAGKDYGYTF
TRBV7-8	TRBJ2-3	NA	TRBD2	TGTGCCAGCAGCTTAGAATGGACTAGCGGGAGGGCCGGCACAGATACGCAGTATTTT	CASSLEWTSGRAGTDTQYF
TRBV7-9	TRBJ2-1	NA	NA	TGTGCCAGCAGCCTCAAAGACAGTAGCTCCTACAATGAGCAGTTCTTC	CASSLKDSSSYNEQFF
TRBV2	TRBJ2-5	NA	TRBD2	TGTGCCAGTTTCCAAGGGCCTAGCGGGCAAGAGACCCAGTACTTC	CASFQGPSGQETQYF
TRBV9	TRBJ1-4	NA	NA	TGTGCCAGCAGCGCCGGGGGAGGATTAGGTGAAAAACTGTTTTTT	CASSAGGGLGEKLFF
TRBV6-1	TRBJ2-7	NA	TRBD1	TGTGCCAGCAGTGAAGCGCTTCGGGACAGGGGGCGGCTAGCGCACAGCTCCTACGAGCAGTACTTC	CASSEALRDRGRLAHSSYEQYF
TRBV29-1	TRBJ2-5	NA	NA	TGCAGCGTTAGGGGCCCGGCCGATCAAGAGACCCAGTACTTC	CSVRGPADQETQYF
TRBV20-1	TRBJ1-3	NA	NA	TGCAGTGCAAGGGAGGAAAACACCATATATTTT	CSAREENTIYF
TRBV7-2	TRBJ1-4	NA	NA	TGTGCCAGCAGCTTAAGTGGACGACAGCAGCGAGTTAATGAAAAACTGTTTTTT	CASSLSGRQQRVNEKLFF
TRBV19	TRBJ2-7	NA	NA	TGTGCCAGTAGTACCCTTGGGCTCCTCAATACCTACGAGCAGTACTTC	CASSTLGLLNTYEQYF
TRBV29-1	TRBJ2-1	NA	TRBD1	TGCAGCGTTGTGGGGACAGGGGGTCTGGATGAGCAGTTCTTC	CSVVGTGGLDEQFF
TRBV7-9	TRBJ2-2	NA	NA	TGTGCCAGCAGCTTAGAGACAGCGACAGCCACCGGGGAGCTGTTTTTT	CASSLETATATGELFF
TRBV27	TRBJ2-7	NA	TRBD1	TGTGCCAGCAGTGATACGGGACAGCCTTACGAGCAGTACTTC	CASSDTGQPYEQYF
TRBV6-4	TRBJ2-5	NA	NA	TGTGCCAGCAGTGACTCAGGGGACACCATACAAGAGACCCAGTACTTC	CASSDSGDTIQETQYF
TRBV18	TRBJ2-1	NA	TRBD1	TGTGCCAGCTCACCACGGACAGGGCAGGGAAATGAGCAGTTCTTC	CASSPRTGQGNEQFF
TRBV15	TRBJ2-2	NA	TRBD2	TGTGCCACCAGCAGAGGTTCAGCGGGAGAGGTGTTTTTT	CATSRGSAGEVFF
TRBV19	TRBJ2-5	NA	TRBD2	TGTGCCAGTAGTATAGTTGGGGATGGGACTAAAGAGACCCAGTACTTC	CASSIVGDGTKETQYF
TRBV28	TRBJ2-7	NA	TRBD1	TGTGCCAGCAGCCGACTCGATACAGGGGGCAAATACGAGCAGTACTTC	CASSRLDTGGKYEQYF
TRBV18	TRBJ2-2	NA	TRBD2	TGTGCCAGCTCACCACCAAGCGGGAGCGTTGGCGGGGAGCTGTTTTTT	CASSPPSGSVGGELFF
TRBV19	TRBJ2-1	NA	NA	TGTGCCAGTACCAGGGATCGGGAGTCCTCCTACAATGAGCAGTTCTTC	CASTRDRESSYNEQFF
TRBV27	TRBJ1-2	NA	TRBD1	TGTGCCAGCAGTTTCGCGGTGGACAGGGGGAGGTATGGCTACACCTTC	CASSFAVDRGRYGYTF
TRBV13	TRBJ2-7	once	NA	TGTGCCAGCAGCTGCCAGCGGGTCCCCGGGAACGAGCAGTACTTC	CASSCQRVPGNEQYF
TRBV9	TRBJ2-1	NA	NA	TGTGCCAGCAGCGTAGCGGACAATGAGCAGTTCTTC	CASSVADNEQFF
TRBV9	TRBJ2-1	NA	TRBD1	TGTGCCAGCAGCGCAATACCATCGACAGGGATGGATGAGCAGTTCTTC	CASSAIPSTGMDEQFF
TRBV30	TRBJ2-7	NA	NA	TGTGCCTGGAGTAGAGGGTTGGCTGAGCAGTACTTC	CAWSRGLAEQYF
TRBV4-3	TRBJ2-1	NA	TRBD1	TGCGCCAGCCAGGACAGGGTCAAGGACAATGAGCAGTTCTTC	CASQDRVKDNEQFF
TRBV10-3	TRBJ2-6	few	TRBD2	TGTGCCATCAGTGAGCCACGGTCGGGGGGTTGGGGGGCCAACGTCCTGACTTTC	CAISEPRSGGWGANVLTF
TRBV28	TRBJ2-7	NA	NA	TGTGCCAGCAGCCCCGGACTCGCTGGCGAGCAGTACTTC	CASSPGLAGEQYF
TRBV9	TRBJ2-1	NA	TRBD2	TGCGCCAGCAGCCCACCCGGGGGGGCAGCTTCTAATGAGCAGTTCTTC	CASSPPGGAASNEQFF
TRBV25-1	TRBJ2-3	NA	TRBD2	TGTGCCAGCGATCCCCCTAGCGGGAGACGAGATACGCAGTATTTT	CASDPPSGRRDTQYF
TRBV7-6	TRBJ2-1	NA	NA	TGTGCCAGCAGCCCAGGGGGGTGGTCCTACAATGAGCAGTTCTTC	CASSPGGWSYNEQFF
TRBV27	TRBJ2-2	NA	NA	TGTGCCAGCAGAGATTACGGTTCCGGGAAGCTGTTTTTT	CASRDYGSGKLFF
TRBV6-5	TRBJ2-2	NA	TRBD2	TGTGCCAGCAGTTCTGGGGGACTAGCGCACACCGGGGAGCTGTTTTTT	CASSSGGLAHTGELFF